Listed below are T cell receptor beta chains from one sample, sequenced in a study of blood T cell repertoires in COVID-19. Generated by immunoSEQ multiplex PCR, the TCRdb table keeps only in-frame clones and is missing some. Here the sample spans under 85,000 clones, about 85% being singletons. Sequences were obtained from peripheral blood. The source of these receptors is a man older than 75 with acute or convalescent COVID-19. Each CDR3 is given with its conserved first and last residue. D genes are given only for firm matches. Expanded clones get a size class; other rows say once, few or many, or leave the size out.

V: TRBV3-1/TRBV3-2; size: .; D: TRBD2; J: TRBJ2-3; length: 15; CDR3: CASSRKTSGSDTQYF; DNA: TGTGCCAGCAGCCGGAAGACTAGCGGGAGTGATACGCAGTATTTT
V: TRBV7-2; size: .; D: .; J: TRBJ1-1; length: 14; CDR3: CASSQQILNTEAFF; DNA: TGTGCCAGCAGCCAACAGATATTGAACACTGAAGCTTTCTTT
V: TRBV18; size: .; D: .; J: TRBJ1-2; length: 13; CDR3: CASSPTGIVGYTF; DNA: TGTGCCAGCTCACCAACAGGCATAGTCGGCTACACCTTC
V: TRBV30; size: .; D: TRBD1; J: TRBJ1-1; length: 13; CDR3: CAWSRDRAPEAFF; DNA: TGTGCCTGGAGTCGTGACAGGGCCCCTGAAGCTTTCTTT
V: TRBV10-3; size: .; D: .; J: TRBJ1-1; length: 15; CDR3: CAIRKLERQGSEAFF; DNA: TGTGCCATCAGAAAGCTTGAACGGCAGGGCTCTGAAGCTTTCTTT
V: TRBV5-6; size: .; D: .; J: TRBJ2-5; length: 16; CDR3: CASSLEGESPQETQYF; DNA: TGTGCCAGCAGCTTGGAAGGAGAGTCCCCTCAAGAGACCCAGTACTTC
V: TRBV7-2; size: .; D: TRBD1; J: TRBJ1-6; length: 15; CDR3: CASSPRTGSNSPLHF; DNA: TGTGCCAGCAGCCCCAGGACAGGAAGCAATTCACCCCTCCACTTT
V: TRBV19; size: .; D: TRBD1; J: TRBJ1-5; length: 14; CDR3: CASSTGRGAQPQHF; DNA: TGTGCCAGTAGTACGGGCAGGGGGGCTCAGCCCCAGCATTTT
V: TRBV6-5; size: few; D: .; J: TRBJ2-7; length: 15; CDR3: CASSYSQGSSYEQYF; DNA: TGTGCCAGCAGTTACTCTCAGGGGAGCTCCTACGAGCAGTACTTC
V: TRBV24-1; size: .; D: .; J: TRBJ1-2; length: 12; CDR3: CAAGGPNYGYTF; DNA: TGTGCCGCCGGGGGGCCCAACTATGGCTACACCTTC
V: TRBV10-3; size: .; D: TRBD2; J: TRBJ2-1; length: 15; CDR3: CAISEPGLAGDEQFF; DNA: TGTGCCATCAGTGAGCCCGGACTAGCGGGGGATGAGCAGTTCTTC
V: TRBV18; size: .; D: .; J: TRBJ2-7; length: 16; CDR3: CASSSLGSGWPDEQYF; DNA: TGTGCCAGCTCCTCCCTCGGGTCAGGGTGGCCTGACGAGCAGTACTTC
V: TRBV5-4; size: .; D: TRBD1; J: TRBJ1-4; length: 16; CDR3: CASSYGTGGSGEKLFF; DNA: TGTGCCAGCAGCTATGGGACAGGGGGGAGCGGTGAAAAACTGTTTTTT